This TCR beta chain was sequenced in a study of metastatic and nonmetastatic thyroid tumors. Each patient went into thyroid surgery without having received any treatment. Trimming shortened V by 2 bases and J by 0 bases, and 10 bases separated the two germline ends. The CDR3 has 14 residues. Germline CDR1 is DFQATT and CDR2 is SNEGSKA (reference sequence). Using MiXCR, TCRdb re-called clones from the PCR reads. Found here are tens of thousands of clones, about an eighth of them singletons; the top ten hold roughly 25%. This clone was recorded at least ten times. The receptor was derived from a female donor with papillary thyroid cancer or a benign thyroid nodule (not recorded which). Some clones in this sample may be carry-over from other donors' samples. Sequenced sample: blood. This chain links TRBV20-1 with TRBJ1-2; D gene uncertain. The CDR3 coding sequence is TGCAGTGCTAGAACCGGCATGTCTAACTATGGCTACACCTTC. This translates into CSARTGMSNYGYTF.